This entry lists 30 T cell receptor beta chains sequenced from one sample in a study of blood T cell repertoires in COVID-19. Assay used: immunoSEQ multiplex PCR; TCRdb lists only in-frame clones, some missing. The sample records over 150,000 clones, approximately 81% being singletons. The source material was peripheral blood. All receptors come from a young man with active or convalescent COVID-19.

The sample holds a few counts of this clone. The rearrangement links TRBV7-2 to TRBJ2-5, with 8 positions matching TRBD1. Germline CDR1 is SGHTA and CDR2 is FQGNSA. The CDR3 has 14 amino acids. J gave up 5 bases and V 4 bases, and 6 bases lay outside the gene matches. The CDR3 region has the DNA TGTGCCAGCAGCTCGATTTACAGGGGGGAGACCCAGTACTTC. Amino acid sequence: CASSSIYRGETQYF.

The CDR3 DNA follows: TGTGCCAGCAGCGGAGACAGGGTTAATGAAAAACTGTTTTTT. Translating it yields CASSGDRVNEKLFF. V usage is TRBV9 and J usage is TRBJ1-4; 7 bases are a match to TRBD1. The CDR3 contains 14 residues. Germline trimming cut 3 bases from V and 4 bases from J; bases unmatched to any gene: 3. The germline V gene encodes CDR1 SGDLS and CDR2 YYNGEE.

This chain joins TRBV2 and TRBJ1-1, with unresolved D. The germline V gene encodes CDR1 SNHLY and CDR2 FYNNEI. Trimming left V 7 bases short and J 7 bases short, with 13 bases between. The length of the CDR3 is 12 residues. The CDR3 loop is CASMVGEIEAFF. For the CDR3, the DNA is TGTGCCAGCATGGTCGGAGAAATTGAAGCTTTCTTT.

V is TRBV20-1 and J is TRBJ2-7; TRBD2 agrees at 7 bases. V lost 5 bases, J lost 3 bases, and 13 bases stayed unmatched. The CDR3 consists of 15 residues. The germline V gene encodes CDR1 DFQATT and CDR2 SNEGSKA (reference sequence). The chain's CDR3 is CSARARERGYYEQYF. CDR3 in DNA: TGCAGTGCTCGTGCCAGGGAGCGGGGTTACTACGAGCAGTACTTC.

V and J are TRBV29-1 and TRBJ1-4; D is ambiguous. Germline CDR1 reads SQVTM; CDR2 reads ANQGSEA. V was clipped by 4 bases and J by 3 bases, with 9 bases between them. The CDR3 is 13 amino acids. The CDR3 DNA reads TGCAGCGTTGGCCTCGGTTCTAATGAAAAACTGTTTTTT. This translates into CSVGLGSNEKLFF.

In DNA form, the CDR3 reads TGCGCCAGCAGCTTGGAGCTCAGGGCGAGGAATTCACCCCTCCACTTT. It is translated as CASSLELRARNSPLHF. The chain recombines TRBV5-1 with TRBJ1-6; TRBD1 might be the D (5 bases). Between the trimmed V and J ends, which lost 0 bases and 7 bases, there was a span of 14 bases. Per germline, CDR1 SGHRS and CDR2 YFSETQ. The CDR3 sequence is 16 residues long.

The chain links TRBV20-1 to TRBJ1-2, with TRBD1 identical over 8 bases. Trimming at V came to 3 bases and at J to 6 bases, leaving 6 bases not matched to a gene. This CDR3 comprises 13 residues. CDR1 and CDR2 from the germline V gene are DFQATT and SNEGSKA (reference sequence). The CDR3 DNA reads as TGCAGTGCTAGTGCGGGACAGGTGAATGGCTACACCTTC. It codes for CSASAGQVNGYTF.

The rearrangement links TRBV18 to TRBJ2-1; tentative D call: TRBD1 (5 bases). This CDR3 has 12 amino acids. Between the trimmed V and J ends, which lost 6 bases and 8 bases, there was a span of 11 bases. Germline CDR1 reads KGHSH; CDR2 reads LQKENI. The chain's CDR3 is CASSPRADEQFF. The DNA of the CDR3 is TGTGCCAGCTCCCCCAGGGCGGATGAGCAGTTCTTC.

The chain joins TRBV5-1 to TRBJ1-1; D possibly corresponds to TRBD1 (5 bases). Germline assignment: CDR1 SGHRS and CDR2 YFSETQ. The CDR3 runs to 13 residues. The V end lost 1 base, the J end lost 7 bases, and 11 bases lay between the germline ends. The CDR3, as DNA: TGCGCCAGCAGCTTGACGGGACTTGGTGAAGCTTTCTTT. It is translated as CASSLTGLGEAFF.

A few counts support this clone. The chain is built from TRBV5-1 and TRBJ1-1, with 9 positions matching TRBD1. Trimming removed 4 bases from V and 4 bases from J; junction bases left unmatched: 5. This CDR3 is 14 amino acids long. Germline CDR1 SGHRS, CDR2 YFSETQ. The DNA for the CDR3 is TGCGCCAGCAGCCTGGAGGACAGGGGCACTGAAGCTTTCTTT. Translated: CASSLEDRGTEAFF.

The rearrangement links TRBV21-1 to TRBJ1-1; TRBD1, the table's D call, lacks a check against the DNA. TRBV21-1 counts as a pseudogene. The CDR3 runs to 13 residues. CDR3 region: CASTRARNTEAFF. CDR3 in DNA: TGTGCCAGCACCAGGGCGAGGAACACTGAAGCTTTCTTT.

This sequence joins TRBV5-1 and TRBJ2-2, with a weak D call TRBD2 (5 bases). The CDR3 consists of 17 residues. V lost 1 base to trimming and J lost 2 bases, with 15 bases between them. The germline V gene has CDR1 SGHRS and CDR2 YFSETQ. CDR3 coding DNA: TGCGCCAGCAGCTTGCGGGCACTAGATTTCAACACCGGGGAGCTGTTTTTT. Residues: CASSLRALDFNTGELFF. The full variable domain, its missing parts supplied by reference TRBV5-1 and TRBJ2-2, is KAGVTQTPRYLIKTRGQQVTLSCSPISGHRSVSWYQQTPGQGLQFLFEYFSETQRNKGNFPGRFSGRQFSNSRSEMNVSTLELGDSALYLCASSLRALDFNTGELFFGEGSRLTVL.

V gene TRBV10-1 combines with J gene TRBJ1-5; 8 nucleotides align to TRBD1. V shed 4 bases, J shed 2 bases, and the junction held 16 bases outside the gene matches. This CDR3 has 19 amino acids. Germline V CDR1 and CDR2: WNHNN, SYGVQD (reference sequence). The CDR3 DNA sequence: TGCGCCAGCAGTGCCCTTGGGCAGGGGGCCTTAAGGGGCAATCAGCCCCAGCATTTT. It yields the protein CASSALGQGALRGNQPQHF.

The count of this clone is one. The gene calls are TRBV19 and TRBJ1-2, with 7 bases fitting TRBD1. The CDR3 extends over 14 amino acids. The J segment lost 4 bases and the V segment lost 5 bases, leaving 7 bases of the junction unmatched. CDR1 and CDR2 (germline): LNHDA, SQIVND (reference sequence). The CDR3, as DNA: TGTGCCAGTAGTCTAGGGACAGAACGCTATGGCTACACCTTC. It codes for CASSLGTERYGYTF.

This clone was seen more than once but under ten times. This chain uses TRBV14 with TRBJ2-2, with TRBD1 matching over 9 bases. The length of the CDR3 is 14 residues. The germline V gene has CDR1 SGHDN and CDR2 FVKESK. V dropped 4 bases and J dropped 7; count of bases not matched to a gene: 4. CDR3 coding DNA: TGTGCCAGCAGCCGCCAGACAGGGGGCGGGGAGCTGTTTTTT. Its translation is CASSRQTGGGELFF.

The chain uses TRBV18 and TRBJ2-7; unclear D gene. V shed 3 bases and J shed 4 bases, with 10 bases lying between them. The CDR3 is 13 residues long. Germline CDR1 and CDR2: KGHSH and LQKENI. CDR3: CASSPPNRYEQYF. CDR3 nucleotides: TGTGCCAGCTCACCCCCTAATCGATACGAGCAGTACTTC.

V is TRBV14 and J is TRBJ2-7, with D possibly matching TRBD2 (6 bases). This CDR3 is 17 amino acids long. The germline CDR1 and CDR2 sequences are SGHDN and FVKESK. Trimming took off 4 bases at V and 5 bases at J, with 24 bases between the two ends. The CDR3 DNA sequence: TGTGCCAGCAGCCGACGACCGGGAGCCGGCGGCCACCACGAGCAGTACTTC. It translates to CASSRRPGAGGHHEQYF.

This rearrangement joins TRBV19 to TRBJ2-4, with 10 bases lining up with TRBD1. J lost 8 bases, V lost 6 bases, and 4 bases had no gene match. Germline CDR1 is LNHDA and CDR2 is SQIVND (reference sequence). The CDR3 is 13 residues long. CDR3 sequence: CASRGQGKHIQYF. The CDR3 bases are TGTGCCAGTAGGGGACAGGGGAAACACATTCAGTACTTC.

The chain recombines TRBV6-5 with TRBJ1-4; possible D gene TRBD1, 5 bases. V was trimmed by 7 bases and J by 5 bases, leaving 17 bases between them. Germline lookup yields CDR1 MNHEY and CDR2 SVGAGI. The CDR3 contains 15 residues. CDR3 DNA: TGTGCCAGCACCCCTACCCAGGGAGGGAATGAAAAACTGTTTTTT. Translation gives CASTPTQGGNEKLFF.

The rearrangement links TRBV6-6 to TRBJ2-7, with 12 bases fitting TRBD1. J was trimmed by 7 bases and V by 7 bases; bases with no gene match: 8. This CDR3 is built from 14 residues. Germline CDR1 is MNHNY and CDR2 is SVGAGI (reference sequence). The chain's CDR3 is CASTWGQGAKEQYF. CDR3 sequence (DNA): TGTGCCAGCACCTGGGGACAGGGGGCGAAGGAGCAGTACTTC.

The chain couples TRBV11-2 to TRBJ2-1, with TRBD2 matching 9 bases. This CDR3 has 16 amino acids. Germline loops: CDR1 SGHAT, CDR2 FQNNGV. Trimming at V came to 5 bases and at J to 1 base, leaving 6 bases not matched to a gene. The CDR3 loop reads CASSQPAGGSYNEQFF. The DNA for the CDR3 is TGTGCCAGCAGCCAACCCGCGGGGGGGTCCTACAATGAGCAGTTCTTC. The variable domain in full, with the rest retrieved from reference TRBV11-2 and TRBJ2-1, is EAGVAQSPRYKIIEKRQSVAFWCNPISGHATLYWYQQILGQGPKLLIQFQNNGVVDDSQLPKDRFSAERLKGVDSTLKIQPAKLEDSAVYLCASSQPAGGSYNEQFFGPGTRLTVL.

This chain uses TRBV11-2 with TRBJ2-7, with no clear D. V dropped 4 bases and J dropped 6 bases, with 16 bases sitting between them. Germline CDR1 and CDR2: SGHAT and FQNNGV. The CDR3 covers 14 residues. CDR3 sequence (DNA): TGTGCCAGCAGCTCCCGACTGAGCTTTGGCGAGCAGTACTTC. This codes for CASSSRLSFGEQYF.

The genes are TRBV7-9 and TRBJ1-6; D remains unclear. The ends were cut back, 6 bases at V and 0 bases at J, with 3 bases in the middle. CDR1 and CDR2 (germline): SEHNR, FQNEAQ (reference sequence). The CDR3 totals 13 residues. For the CDR3, the DNA is TGTGCCAGCAGGAGCTCCTATAATTCACCCCTCCACTTT. This translates into CASRSSYNSPLHF. The variable domain in full, completed from reference TRBV7-9 and TRBJ1-6, reads DTGVSQNPRHKITKRGQNVTFRCDPISEHNRLYWYRQTLGQGPEFLTYFQNEAQLEKSRLLSDRFSAERPKGSFSTLEIQRTEQGDSAMYLCASRSSYNSPLHFGNGTRLTVT.

The rearrangement links TRBV7-6 to TRBJ2-1; possible D gene TRBD2, 5 bases. The germline V gene has CDR1 SGHVS and CDR2 FNYEAQ. Trimming removed 6 bases from V and 0 bases from J, with 15 bases in between. This CDR3 spans 16 amino acids. CDR3 in amino acids: CASSSRTQSSYNEQFF. CDR3 DNA: TGTGCCAGCAGTTCCCGGACTCAGAGCTCCTACAATGAGCAGTTCTTC. Full variable domain (rest looked up from reference TRBV7-6 and TRBJ2-1): GAGVSQSPRYKVTKRGQDVALRCDPISGHVSLYWYRQALGQGPEFLTYFNYEAQQDKSGLPNDRFSAERPEGSISTLTIQRTEQRDSAMYRCASSSRTQSSYNEQFFGPGTRLTVL.

This clone occurred a few times. The V call is TRBV6-2 or TRBV6-3, the J call TRBJ2-2; 8 bases are shared with TRBD1. The CDR3 length is 15 residues. Germline trimming cut 2 bases from V and 9 bases from J; bases unmatched to any gene: 8. Germline V gene lookup returns CDR1 MNHEY and CDR2 SVGEGT. The CDR3 nucleotides read TGTGCCAGCAGTTACCGGACAGGGTTTTACCGGGAGCTGTTTTTT. The encoded protein is CASSYRTGFYRELFF.

The chain employs TRBV5-1 and TRBJ2-4, with D perhaps TRBD2 (6 bases). V was cut by 3 bases and J by 6 bases, with 7 bases left in between. Germline CDR1 SGHRS, CDR2 YFSETQ. The CDR3 runs 12 residues. CDR3 in DNA: TGCGCCAGCAGCTGGGACTTAAACATTCAGTACTTC. Translating it yields CASSWDLNIQYF.

The chain has TRBV9 and TRBJ2-5; 7 positions match TRBD1. V shed 4 bases and J 1 base; nucleotides not matched to a gene: 10. The CDR3 totals 16 residues. Per the germline V gene, CDR1 is SGDLS and CDR2 is YYNGEE. CDR3 protein: CASSPNAGGIQETQYF. CDR3 bases: TGTGCCAGCAGCCCAAATGCAGGGGGAATCCAAGAGACCCAGTACTTC. The variable domain in full, with the rest retrieved from reference TRBV9 and TRBJ2-5, is DSGVTQTPKHLITATGQRVTLRCSPRSGDLSVYWYQQSLDQGLQFLIQYYNGEERAKGNILERFSAQQFPDLHSELNLSSLELGDSALYFCASSPNAGGIQETQYFGPGTRLLVL.

The chain links TRBV6-2 or TRBV6-3 to TRBJ2-1, with 11 nucleotides matching TRBD2. Trimming cost V 4 bases and J 1 base; bases outside gene matches: 15. This CDR3 spans 20 amino acids. The germline V gene has CDR1 MNHEY and CDR2 SVGEGT. CDR3 in amino acids: CASSFPTSGTSKLSYNEQFF. DNA of the CDR3: TGTGCCAGCAGTTTCCCGACTAGCGGGACCTCAAAATTGTCCTACAATGAGCAGTTCTTC.

V usage is TRBV5-4 and J usage is TRBJ1-6; 10 nucleotides agree with TRBD1. The V segment lost 4 bases and the J segment 9 bases; nucleotides outside the gene matches: 7. Germline V lookup: CDR1 SGHNT, CDR2 YYREEE (reference sequence). The CDR3 extends over 15 amino acids. Here the CDR3 reads CASSAPGTGVSPLHF. The CDR3 coding sequence is TGTGCCAGCAGCGCTCCCGGGACAGGGGTTTCACCCCTCCACTTT.

The chain recombines TRBV6-5 with TRBJ1-2; D is ambiguous. This CDR3 contains 13 residues. The germline V gene has CDR1 MNHEY and CDR2 SVGAGI. The ends were cut back, 5 bases at V and 8 bases at J, with 15 bases in the middle. CDR3 DNA: TGTGCCAGCAGTCCGGCGGGTTTTCGAGGCTACACCTTC. Translation: CASSPAGFRGYTF.